The 17 T cell receptor beta chains in this list originate from one sample, sequenced in a study of blood T cell repertoires in COVID-19 (dated by TCRdb to 2019 to 2021). The library was built by means of the immunoSEQ multiplex PCR assay. Drawn from immuneACCESS, this table holds only the in-frame rearrangements with V and J called that TCRdb kept. Clones are partly lost; checked studies trace under half to an unresolved V gene and leave the rest unexplained. This sample comprises roughly 100,000 clones, 84% of them detected only once. In total, the top ten clones hold roughly 2% of the sample. What was sequenced was peripheral blood. The receptors shown here come from a man aged 65-85 years with active or convalescent COVID-19.

J is TRBJ1-4 and V is TRBV7-9; D may be TRBD1 (5 bases). Germline V gives CDR1 SEHNR, CDR2 FQNEAQ (reference sequence). CDR3 size: 14 residues. V lost 3 bases, J lost 6 bases, and 11 bases lay in between. The CDR3 spells CASSLGREYEKLFF. DNA of the CDR3: TGTGCCAGCAGCTTGGGGCGGGAATATGAAAAACTGTTTTTT.

This chain joins TRBV7-2 and TRBJ1-2; maybe TRBD1 (5 bases). V lost 0 bases and J 4 bases, leaving 9 bases between the germline ends. CDR3 size: 14 residues. CDR1 and CDR2 from the germline V gene are SGHTA and FQGNSA. The CDR3 DNA sequence: TGTGCCAGCAGCTTAGCGAGACAGCCCTATGGCTACACCTTC. This sequence encodes CASSLARQPYGYTF. Complete variable domain (other parts from reference TRBV7-2 and TRBJ1-2): GAGVSQSPSNKVTEKGKDVELRCDPISGHTALYWYRQSLGQGLEFLIYFQGNSAPDKSGLPSDRFSAERTGGSVSTLTIQRTQQEDSAVYLCASSLARQPYGYTFGSGTRLTVV.

The CDR3 region is CASRRPEGVQETQYF. CDR3 nucleotides: TGTGCAAGTCGCCGCCCCGAGGGGGTACAAGAGACCCAGTACTTC. The chain recombines TRBV12-2 with TRBJ2-5; the D call of TRBD1 is as the table states it, not checked on the DNA. TRBV12-2 is an annotated pseudogene. This CDR3 is 15 amino acids long.

This clone was counted a few times. V and J are TRBV5-1 and TRBJ1-4; no firm D call. This CDR3 region has 14 residues. CDR1 is SGHRS, CDR2 YFSETQ, per germline. V was clipped by 4 bases and J by 0 bases, with 7 bases between them. The CDR3 sequence is CASSPRSTNEKLFF. For the CDR3, the DNA is TGCGCCAGCAGCCCCCGGTCAACTAATGAAAAACTGTTTTTT.

This chain joins TRBV6-2 or TRBV6-3 and TRBJ2-1, with 7 positions matching TRBD2. V shed 1 base and J 6 bases; nucleotides not matched to a gene: 3. The germline V gene encodes CDR1 MNHEY and CDR2 SVGEGT. This CDR3 region has 14 residues. The CDR3 region is CASSYFGLVNEQFF. CDR3 bases: TGTGCCAGCAGTTACTTCGGACTAGTCAATGAGCAGTTCTTC.

This chain links TRBV5-1 with TRBJ2-1; 8 bases line up with TRBD1. Germline CDR1 and CDR2: SGHRS and YFSETQ. Trimming at V came to 4 bases and at J to 8 bases, leaving 14 bases not matched to a gene. CDR3 length equals 16 residues. The CDR3 bases are TGCGCCAGCAGCACTCAGGGGGCCGGGGTTGTCGATGAGCAGTTCTTC. This translates into CASSTQGAGVVDEQFF.

This clone was seen a few times. V is TRBV5-4 and J is TRBJ1-2, with 9 bases identical to TRBD1. The J segment lost 2 bases and the V segment lost 2 bases, leaving 1 base of the junction unmatched. The CDR3 extends over 14 amino acids. CDR1 is SGHNT, CDR2 YYREEE, per germline (reference sequence). The CDR3 DNA reads as TGTGCCAGCAGCTTTGGGACAGGGAACTATGGCTACACCTTC. Translation: CASSFGTGNYGYTF.

A few counts support this clone. Other DNA sequences in the same sample also yield this CDR3. The chain links TRBV27 to TRBJ1-1; D perhaps matches TRBD1 (6 bases). The CDR3 spans 13 residues. Between the trimmed V and J ends, which lost 5 bases and 0 bases, there was a span of 7 bases. Germline-derived CDR1 and CDR2 are MNHEY and SMNVEV (reference sequence). CDR3 loop: CASSRQVNTEAFF. The CDR3 coding sequence is TGTGCCAGCAGTCGACAGGTGAACACTGAAGCTTTCTTT.

CDR3 coding DNA: TGTGCCAGCAGTGGCAGGCTTAATAGCAATCAGCCCCAGCATTTT. This codes for CASSGRLNSNQPQHF. The gene calls are TRBV11-1 and TRBJ1-5, with D hard to call. Germline-derived CDR1 and CDR2 are SGHAT and FQDESV (reference sequence). The V end lost 6 bases, the J end lost 0 bases, and 12 bases lay between the germline ends. The CDR3 is 15 amino acids.

V and J are TRBV7-2 and TRBJ2-3, with TRBD2 matching over 11 bases. The junction had 8 bases not matched to a gene; V was cut back by 5 bases and J by 7 bases. CDR3 length: 15 amino acids. Germline CDR1 and CDR2: SGHTA and FQGNSA. In nucleotides, the CDR3 is TGTGCCAGCAGCCAGATAGCGGGGGGGCCGAATACGCAGTATTTT. Translation: CASSQIAGGPNTQYF.

V gene TRBV9 combines with J gene TRBJ2-3; TRBD2 aligns across 9 bases. CDR1 is SGDLS and CDR2 is YYNGEE in the germline V gene. V shed 2 bases, J shed 5 bases, and the junction held 12 bases outside the gene matches. This CDR3 contains 17 residues. DNA of the CDR3: TGTGCCAGCAGCGTGACGGCTAGCGGGGACGGGGGAGATACGCAGTATTTT. It encodes CASSVTASGDGGDTQYF. Together with reference TRBV9 and TRBJ2-3, the CDR3 gives the full variable domain: DSGVTQTPKHLITATGQRVTLRCSPRSGDLSVYWYQQSLDQGLQFLIQYYNGEERAKGNILERFSAQQFPDLHSELNLSSLELGDSALYFCASSVTASGDGGDTQYFGPGTRLTVL.

This chain joins TRBV6-2 or TRBV6-3 and TRBJ2-5; 9 bases agree with TRBD1. Germline CDR1 is MNHEY and CDR2 is SVGEGT. J lost 5 bases, V lost 6 bases, and 4 bases had no gene match. The CDR3 has 13 amino acids. The CDR3 sequence is CASSRTGVETQYF. In DNA, the CDR3 is TGTGCCAGCAGCCGGACAGGGGTGGAGACCCAGTACTTC.

The chain joins TRBV16 to TRBJ1-2; 10 positions agree with TRBD1. CDR3 length: 19 residues. Trimming at V came to 0 bases and at J to 2 bases, leaving 12 bases not matched to a gene. The germline V gene has CDR1 KGHSY and CDR2 FQNENV. The CDR3 sequence: CASSQSGKGQGITNYGYTF. CDR3 DNA: TGTGCCAGCAGCCAATCAGGTAAGGGACAGGGGATCACCAACTATGGCTACACCTTC.

Only one count was recorded for this clone. V gene TRBV28 combines with J gene TRBJ1-5; tentatively, D is TRBD1 (5 bases). Germline V gives CDR1 MDHEN, CDR2 SYDVKM. Trimming shortened V by 3 bases and J by 0 bases, and 9 bases separated the two germline ends. This CDR3 spans 15 amino acids. CDR3 sequence: CASSFSRVSNQPQHF. CDR3 sequence (DNA): TGTGCCAGCAGTTTTAGCAGGGTTAGCAATCAGCCCCAGCATTTT.

The chain recombines TRBV19 with TRBJ2-1; 9 bases align to TRBD2. The V and J ends lost 4 bases and 7 bases, in that order; junction bases with no gene match: 14. The CDR3 loop spans 17 amino acids. Germline-derived CDR1 and CDR2 are LNHDA and SQIVND (reference sequence). CDR3 DNA sequence: TGTGCCAGTAGTACTCGGCCGGGACTAGCCCTCGCGAATGAGCAGTTCTTC. Protein sequence: CASSTRPGLALANEQFF.

This rearrangement joins TRBV7-3 to TRBJ2-4, with D maybe TRBD1 (5 bases). CDR1 SGHTA and CDR2 FQGTGA come from the germline V gene. Trimming took off 1 base at V and 5 bases at J, with 12 bases between the two ends. The CDR3 is 15 residues long. The CDR3 DNA reads TGTGCCAGCAGCTTAATGGGGCAGGCGCAAAACATTCAGTACTTC. Translating it yields CASSLMGQAQNIQYF.

The rearrangement joins TRBV28 to TRBJ1-2; tentatively, D is TRBD1 (5 bases). In germline, CDR1 is MDHEN, CDR2 SYDVKM. Trimming pared 6 bases from V and 2 bases from J, leaving 28 bases between. CDR3 size: 19 residues. For the CDR3, the DNA is TGTGCCAGCAGCCCTGCCATCGGGGGAAACTCCAATAAAAACTATGGCTACACCTTC. It specifies CASSPAIGGNSNKNYGYTF.